This TCR beta chain was identified in a study of blood T cell repertoires in COVID-19 (dated by TCRdb to 2020 to 2022). Some background on the complete study: Collaborator samples came from the United States, Italy and Spain and covered acute and convalescent phases of COVID-19. Deeply sampled blood TCRbeta repertoires from subjects exposed to, actively infected with, or recovered from COVID-19 were included in the dataset. The prospective study material was composed of cDNA or gDNA derived from T cells, B-cell-depleted T cells, or PBMCs. Where HLA class I and class II types were available, the types were taken from metadata supplied by the sample provider, not from assay-based typing. The repertoires were made available in a free public database intended to serve as a resource for research on the immune response to SARS-CoV-2. The samples were drawn from the first 160 participants of the ongoing ImmuneRACE study and from 950 to 1,500 subjects provided by 6 global collaborators. The sample metadata nearly always contained a de-identified subject ID, COVID-19 status, age in years and sex. Results the study describes overall, beyond this receptor: The amount of clinical and demographic metadata varied by source and participant and was provided uncurated.

Worth noting for this clone: Its binding antigen is unknown. Per-base qualities were not stored, and no clone one base away is much larger.

Each collaborating institution followed its own protocols to collect whole blood in K2EDTA tubes. For TCRbeta analysis, collaborators shipped samples in one of three forms: frozen whole blood, isolated PBMCs, or DNA extracted from either of those sample types. The immunoSEQ Assay, a bias-controlled multiplex PCR, was used to amplify TCRbeta CDR3 regions from genomic DNA. In the source study's methods: The number of nucleated cells in each sample was estimated from the amplification of reference gene primers within the assay. To quantify the absolute abundance of each unique TCRbeta CDR3 rearrangement, sequence reads were collapsed and filtered. For each sample, productive Simpson clonality was calculated as the square root of Simpson's diversity index over productive rearrangements. Sourced from immuneACCESS, this table was stored by TCRdb with only in-frame sequences that have V and J called. A share of the clones is absent; for the studies checked, an unresolved V gene accounts for under half, and the remainder has no known explanation. That table furnishes V, J and clone size, whereas the DNA furnished D and trimming. The sample data list roughly 500,000 clones, and around 85% of these were observed just once. The top ten clones comprise approximately 3.4% of the sample.

Input material: peripheral blood. This receptor was identified in a human donor in a cohort sampled during active COVID-19.

The CDR3 loop reads CASSVGLPSSYEQYF. The sequenced DNA is TGTGCCAGCAGCGTAGGGCTACCTAGCTCCTACGAGCAGTACTTC. The rearranged chain carries TRBV9 and TRBJ2-7; no confident D gene assignment can be made. The CDR3, from cysteine to phenylalanine, totals 15 residues. The kept DNA is CDR3 alone, 45 bases in frame from the first base. The trim is 0 bases for V and 0 bases for J, with a gap of 10 bases between the germline ends. Sequences SGDLS (CDR1) and YYNGEE (CDR2) are obtained from the germline V gene.